This is a list of T cell receptor beta chains from one sample in a study of breast tumors, draining lymph nodes, adjacent tissues. One entry per CDR3 protein results from TCRdb running MiXCR on the multiplex PCR reads. The table has about 21,000 distinct CDR3 sequences, about 41% seen once. Sequencing was carried out using breast tumor tissue. Receptors originate from a female donor with breast cancer. Some clones in this sample may be carry-over from other donors' samples. CDR3s include the opening cysteine and the closing phenylalanine or tryptophan. Each record gives: V gene, clone size, J gene, D gene, CDR3 protein, CDR3 DNA. The D gene is left open where the match is weak. A clone size is listed for some rows: how often the clone was seen (once, few, many), or a class if it is expanded.

V gene: TRBV9; clone size: many; J gene: TRBJ2-5; D gene: NA; CDR3 protein: CASSAAPFETQYF; CDR3 DNA: TGTGCCAGCAGCGCGGCCCCTTTCGAGACCCAGTACTTC
V gene: TRBV7-2; clone size: many; J gene: TRBJ2-7; D gene: NA; CDR3 protein: CASSLAAPIPGDEQYF; CDR3 DNA: TGTGCCAGCAGCTTAGCGGCCCCCATACCCGGGGATGAGCAGTACTTC
V gene: TRBV6-1; clone size: NA; J gene: TRBJ1-3; D gene: NA; CDR3 protein: CASSEGGSGNTIYF; CDR3 DNA: TGTGCCAGCAGTGAGGGGGGATCTGGAAACACCATATATTTT
V gene: TRBV20-1; clone size: NA; J gene: TRBJ2-7; D gene: TRBD1; CDR3 protein: CSASPLPGQRSYEQCF; CDR3 DNA: TGTAGTGCTAGTCCGTTACCGGGACAGCGTTCCTACGAGCAGTGCTTC
V gene: TRBV11-2; clone size: NA; J gene: TRBJ2-2; D gene: TRBD2; CDR3 protein: CASSSASGMFTGELFF; CDR3 DNA: TGTGCCAGCAGCTCCGCTAGCGGGATGTTCACCGGGGAGCTGTTTTTT
V gene: TRBV29-1; clone size: many; J gene: TRBJ2-5; D gene: TRBD1; CDR3 protein: CSVAGQGGETQYF; CDR3 DNA: TGCAGCGTTGCCGGACAGGGTGGGGAGACCCAGTACTTC
V gene: TRBV4-2; clone size: NA; J gene: TRBJ2-5; D gene: TRBD2; CDR3 protein: CASSQERLAGGPSHF; CDR3 DNA: TGTGCCAGCAGCCAAGAGCGGCTAGCGGGGGGCCCATCGCACTTC
V gene: TRBV20-1; clone size: NA; J gene: TRBJ2-3; D gene: NA; CDR3 protein: CSARDRTTEQEGRSTDTQYF; CDR3 DNA: TGCAGTGCTAGAGATAGGACCACGGAGCAGGAGGGTCGAAGCACAGATACGCAGTATTTT
V gene: TRBV6-4; clone size: few; J gene: TRBJ2-5; D gene: TRBD2; CDR3 protein: CASAGTSGPQETQYF; CDR3 DNA: TGTGCCAGCGCGGGGACTAGCGGGCCCCAAGAGACCCAGTACTTC
V gene: TRBV5-1; clone size: medium-sized; J gene: TRBJ1-4; D gene: NA; CDR3 protein: CASSSRGSTNEKLFF; CDR3 DNA: TGCGCCAGCAGCTCGAGGGGATCGACTAATGAAAAACTGTTTTTT